Each of the 28 T cell receptor beta chains below was sequenced from the same sample in a study of cytomegalovirus exposure and HLA in healthy donors. A multiplex PCR was run with 60 Vbeta primers and 13 Jbeta primers. Sequencing was performed with immunoSEQ multiplex PCR; in TCRdb, only in-frame clones are kept and a portion is missing. The data hold some 76,000 clones, with nearly 80% observed a single time. The material sequenced was PBMCs. Receptors were obtained from a woman aged 40 to 55 in good health and CMV-seropositive.

The rearrangement joins TRBV28 to TRBJ1-4; D is possibly TRBD1 (6 bases). This CDR3 is 14 amino acids long. Germline V gene data show CDR1 as MDHEN and CDR2 as SYDVKM. The V end was cut by 5 bases, the J end by 3 bases, with 10 bases between. CDR3 residues: CASSVGGANEKLFF. CDR3 nucleotide sequence: TGTGCCAGCAGTGTAGGGGGGGCTAATGAAAAACTGTTTTTT. The full variable domain, with the rest looked up from reference TRBV28 and TRBJ1-4, is DVKVTQSSRYLVKRTGEKVFLECVQDMDHENMFWYRQDPGLGLRLIYFSYDVKMKEKGDIPEGYSVSREKKERFSLILESASTNQTSMYLCASSVGGANEKLFFGSGTQLSVL.

The rearrangement joins TRBV30 to TRBJ2-1, with a possible D match to TRBD2 (7 bases). Germline V gene lookup returns CDR1 GTSNPN and CDR2 SVGIG (reference sequence). The CDR3 has 12 residues. Trimming left V 3 bases short and J 9 bases short, with 12 bases between. The CDR3 reads CAWSLAGAEQFF. CDR3 sequence (DNA): TGTGCCTGGAGCCTGGCGGGGGCTGAGCAGTTCTTC.

The chain couples TRBV12-2 to TRBJ2-4; TRBD2 is the table's D call, not checked against the DNA. TRBV12-2 is shown as a pseudogene. CDR3 length: 17 residues. In DNA form, the CDR3 reads TGTGCAAGTCGCCACGTACCCTCGGGTATCGGCAAAAACATTCAGTACTTC. It translates to CASRHVPSGIGKNIQYF.

This clone came up a few times. The chain carries TRBV2 and TRBJ1-1; possibly TRBD1 for D (5 bases). The CDR3 loop spans 15 amino acids. V lost 5 bases and J 0 bases, leaving 13 bases between the germline ends. Germline CDR1 SNHLY, CDR2 FYNNEI. The CDR3 reads CASSIYRTVNTEAFF. CDR3 nucleotide sequence: TGTGCCAGCAGTATTTACAGGACCGTGAACACTGAAGCTTTCTTT.

This clone was seen only once. The gene calls are TRBV7-6 and TRBJ2-5, with D perhaps TRBD2 (5 bases). Germline assignment: CDR1 SGHVS and CDR2 FNYEAQ. This CDR3 spans 15 amino acids. V lost 5 bases and J lost 0, with 13 bases in between. The CDR3: CASSLRTGYQETQYF. CDR3 sequence (DNA): TGTGCCAGCAGCCTTAGGACGGGGTACCAAGAGACCCAGTACTTC.

The chain has TRBV11-2 and TRBJ1-4, with TRBD1 matching over 7 bases. The germline V gene has CDR1 SGHAT and CDR2 FQNNGV. The CDR3 length is 15 residues. V was pared by 7 bases and J by 8 bases, with 13 bases of the junction left unmatched. CDR3 protein: CASTVRRDSREKLFF. CDR3 sequence (DNA): TGTGCCAGCACAGTACGCCGGGACAGCCGGGAAAAACTGTTTTTT.

This chain joins TRBV4-1 and TRBJ2-3; the match to TRBD2 covers 9 bases. Germline values: CDR1 MGHRA, CDR2 YSYEKL. With V trimmed by 4 bases and J by 1 base, 3 bases remained unmatched. CDR3 size: 15 residues. The CDR3 sequence is CASSPRTSGTDTQYF. DNA for the CDR3: TGCGCCAGCAGCCCCCGGACTAGCGGCACAGATACGCAGTATTTT.

The chain combines TRBV18 with TRBJ1-3; D is ambiguous. Germline values: CDR1 KGHSH, CDR2 LQKENI. The CDR3 is 16 amino acids. V was pared by 3 bases and J by 4 bases, with 16 bases between. The CDR3 region is CASSPRAPGEGNTIYF. DNA of the CDR3: TGTGCCAGCTCACCGAGGGCTCCGGGTGAAGGAAACACCATATATTTT.

This chain joins TRBV7-9 and TRBJ1-3, with a weak D call TRBD1 (6 bases). CDR3 length equals 15 residues. Trimming stripped 6 bases from V and 0 bases from J, with 12 bases between. Germline V gene sequence: CDR1 SEHNR, CDR2 FQNEAQ (reference sequence). DNA for the CDR3: TGTGCCAGCAGTCTACAGGGAACCTCTGGAAACACCATATATTTT. Its protein product is CASSLQGTSGNTIYF.

The chain has TRBV18 and TRBJ1-6, with 8 bases identical to TRBD1. Germline values: CDR1 KGHSH, CDR2 LQKENI. Losses at the gene ends were 1 base for V and 8 bases for J; bases not matched to a gene: 4. The CDR3 totals 15 residues. The DNA for the CDR3 is TGTGCCAGCTCACCACTTGACAGGGGAGATTCACCCCTCCACTTT. Translating gives CASSPLDRGDSPLHF.

V is TRBV7-9 and J is TRBJ2-7, with 7 bases aligning to TRBD1. In germline, CDR1 is SEHNR, CDR2 FQNEAQ (reference sequence). Unmatched junction bases numbered 5, after V lost 3 bases and J lost 6 bases. There are 13 residues in the CDR3. The CDR3 is CASSLDRWGEQYF. Here the CDR3 DNA reads TGTGCCAGCAGCTTGGACAGGTGGGGCGAGCAGTACTTC.

With respect to this clone: Distinct nucleotide sequences in the sample also encode this CDR3. The J gene is TRBJ2-3, the V gene TRBV9, with 10 bases identical to TRBD2. The germline CDR1 and CDR2 sequences are SGDLS and YYNGEE. Unmatched junction bases numbered 3, after V lost 0 bases and J lost 2 bases. This CDR3 spans 16 amino acids. CDR3 region: CASSVGLAGVTDTQYF. Here the CDR3 DNA reads TGTGCCAGCAGCGTAGGGCTAGCGGGGGTCACAGATACGCAGTATTTT.

This clone was counted a single time. The rearrangement uses TRBV4-3 and TRBJ1-1, with TRBD1 as a possible D gene (5 bases). This CDR3 contains 16 residues. The germline CDR1 and CDR2 sequences are LGHNA and YSLEER. The V and J ends lost 1 base and 1 base respectively, with 13 bases between them. CDR3 residues: CASSQVTGHRNTEAFF. In DNA form, the CDR3 reads TGCGCCAGCAGCCAAGTTACCGGACACCGGAACACTGAAGCTTTCTTT.

The chain links TRBV2 to TRBJ2-7; possible D gene TRBD2, 6 bases. Per the germline V gene, CDR1 is SNHLY and CDR2 is FYNNEI. This CDR3 contains 11 residues. V was trimmed by 7 bases and J by 4 bases, leaving 8 bases between them. The CDR3 reads CASTGRYEQYF. DNA for the CDR3: TGTGCCAGCACTGGGAGGTACGAGCAGTACTTC.

The table lists this clone with a few counts. The chain uses TRBV6-1 and TRBJ1-2; tentative D call: TRBD1 (5 bases). There are 15 residues in the CDR3. The V end lost 2 bases, the J end lost 6 bases, and 16 bases lay between the germline ends. Germline CDR1 reads MNHNS; CDR2 reads SASEGT. In DNA, the CDR3 is TGTGCCAGCAGTGAAATCGGGCCTACGACAGATGGCTACACCTTC. Its protein product is CASSEIGPTTDGYTF.

This chain uses TRBV2 with TRBJ2-7; 10 bases are shared with TRBD2. J gave up 10 bases and V 6 bases, and 6 bases lay outside the gene matches. This CDR3 spans 12 amino acids. CDR1 is SNHLY and CDR2 is FYNNEI in the germline V gene. The CDR3 DNA is TGTGCCAGCAGGAGACTAGCGGGTCAACAGTACTTC. Translating gives CASRRLAGQQYF.

A few counts support this clone. The chain joins TRBV4-2 to TRBJ1-4; D is possibly TRBD1 (6 bases). Between the trimmed V and J ends, which lost 0 bases and 0 bases, there was a span of 11 bases. The CDR3 runs 17 residues. Per the germline V gene, CDR1 is LGHNA and CDR2 is YNFKEQ. CDR3: CASSQDVRTATNEKLFF. CDR3 coding DNA: TGTGCCAGCAGCCAAGATGTCAGGACAGCAACTAATGAAAAACTGTTTTTT.

As for this clone: The sample holds other DNA sequences that translate to the same CDR3. The V call is TRBV19, the J call TRBJ1-1; D unresolved. The CDR3 loop spans 13 amino acids. Between the trimmed V and J ends, which lost 2 bases and 2 bases, there was a span of 6 bases. Germline V gene data show CDR1 as LNHDA and CDR2 as SQIVND (reference sequence). The chain's CDR3 is CASSITRNTEAFF. The CDR3 DNA reads as TGTGCCAGTAGTATAACCAGAAACACTGAAGCTTTCTTT.

This sequence joins TRBV11-3 and TRBJ2-7; 10 bases align to TRBD2. This CDR3 has 16 amino acids. Germline loops: CDR1 SGHNT, CDR2 YENEEA. V was clipped by 0 bases and J by 5 bases; unmatched bases: 7. CDR3 in amino acids: CASSLDSVAGGNEQYF. CDR3 nucleotides: TGTGCCAGCAGCTTAGACTCAGTAGCGGGGGGCAACGAGCAGTACTTC.

This clone has a handful of counts. The chain carries TRBV7-2 and TRBJ2-7, with 11 nucleotides matching TRBD2. Germline lookup yields CDR1 SGHTA and CDR2 FQGNSA. V was clipped by 3 bases and J by 8 bases; unmatched bases: 21. The CDR3 is made up of 19 amino acids. The CDR3 DNA sequence: TGTGCCAGCAGCTTGAACCCAAACACCGTTAGCGGGGGGGCTGCACAGCAGTACTTC. Its protein product is CASSLNPNTVSGGAAQQYF. The full variable domain, rest sourced from reference TRBV7-2 and TRBJ2-7, is GAGVSQSPSNKVTEKGKDVELRCDPISGHTALYWYRQSLGQGLEFLIYFQGNSAPDKSGLPSDRFSAERTGGSVSTLTIQRTQQEDSAVYLCASSLNPNTVSGGAAQQYFGPGTRLTVT.

V gene TRBV2 combines with J gene TRBJ1-2; D not certain. Germline CDR1 and CDR2: SNHLY and FYNNEI. Trimming left V 6 bases short and J 2 bases short, with 16 bases between. The CDR3 contains 15 residues. CDR3 sequence (DNA): TGTGCCAGCAGCCTACCTTTCACCTACAACTATGGCTACACCTTC. Residues: CASSLPFTYNYGYTF.

The chain employs TRBV14 and TRBJ1-1; 7 nucleotides line up with TRBD1. Trimming removed 0 bases from V and 5 bases from J; junction bases left unmatched: 3. The germline V gene has CDR1 SGHDN and CDR2 FVKESK. The CDR3 spans 14 residues. The CDR3 DNA sequence: TGTGCCAGCAGCCAAGAATTACAGGGGACTGAAGCTTTCTTT. Residues: CASSQELQGTEAFF.

The CDR3 loop is CASSETLPPPGEQYF. CDR3 nucleotide sequence: TGTGCCAGCAGTGAAACTCTGCCCCCCCCCGGCGAGCAGTACTTC. V usage is TRBV6-1 and J usage is TRBJ2-7; D not resolved. The CDR3 covers 15 residues. V shed 2 bases and J shed 6 bases, with 17 bases lying between them. From germline, CDR1 is MNHNS and CDR2 SASEGT.

This clone was counted many times. The chain recombines TRBV5-5 with TRBJ2-7; 7 bases match TRBD1. CDR1 and CDR2 from the germline V gene are SGHKS and YYEKEE (reference sequence). The CDR3 spans 14 residues. V lost 3 bases, J lost 0 bases, and 3 bases stayed unmatched. The CDR3 DNA reads as TGTGCCAGCAGCTACCGGGACAGCTCCTACGAGCAGTACTTC. Its translation is CASSYRDSSYEQYF.

V is TRBV6-5 and J is TRBJ2-5, with 11 bases identical to TRBD1. Germline-derived CDR1 and CDR2 are MNHEY and SVGAGI. V was clipped by 5 bases and J by 5 bases; unmatched bases: 7. This CDR3 has 15 residues. The CDR3 DNA reads TGTGCCAGCAGTCTGGGACAGGGGGGGGGTGAGACCCAGTACTTC. Its protein product is CASSLGQGGGETQYF.

The chain uses TRBV5-6 and TRBJ1-2, with D perhaps TRBD1 (6 bases). Trimming removed 5 bases from V and 3 bases from J, with 11 bases in between. This CDR3 contains 13 residues. CDR1 SGHDT and CDR2 YYEEEE come from the germline V gene. The CDR3 coding sequence is TGTGCCAGCAGGTCCGGGACATACTATGGCTACACCTTC. Translating gives CASRSGTYYGYTF.

The J gene is TRBJ1-2, the V gene TRBV6-5; no clear D gene. Looked up from germline, CDR1 is MNHEY and CDR2 is SVGAGI. This CDR3 is 13 amino acids long. V was trimmed by 3 bases and J by 3 bases, leaving 8 bases between them. This CDR3 reads CASSYDGYYGYTF. As DNA, the CDR3 is TGTGCCAGCAGTTATGACGGGTACTATGGCTACACCTTC.

The rearrangement links TRBV6-1 to TRBJ2-7; D is perhaps TRBD2 (5 bases). This CDR3 spans 13 amino acids. Germline-derived CDR1 and CDR2 are MNHNS and SASEGT. Trimming took 6 bases from V and 1 from J, leaving 10 bases between them. The CDR3 is CASRGWESYEQYF. The DNA for the CDR3 is TGTGCCAGCAGGGGCTGGGAGTCCTACGAGCAGTACTTC.